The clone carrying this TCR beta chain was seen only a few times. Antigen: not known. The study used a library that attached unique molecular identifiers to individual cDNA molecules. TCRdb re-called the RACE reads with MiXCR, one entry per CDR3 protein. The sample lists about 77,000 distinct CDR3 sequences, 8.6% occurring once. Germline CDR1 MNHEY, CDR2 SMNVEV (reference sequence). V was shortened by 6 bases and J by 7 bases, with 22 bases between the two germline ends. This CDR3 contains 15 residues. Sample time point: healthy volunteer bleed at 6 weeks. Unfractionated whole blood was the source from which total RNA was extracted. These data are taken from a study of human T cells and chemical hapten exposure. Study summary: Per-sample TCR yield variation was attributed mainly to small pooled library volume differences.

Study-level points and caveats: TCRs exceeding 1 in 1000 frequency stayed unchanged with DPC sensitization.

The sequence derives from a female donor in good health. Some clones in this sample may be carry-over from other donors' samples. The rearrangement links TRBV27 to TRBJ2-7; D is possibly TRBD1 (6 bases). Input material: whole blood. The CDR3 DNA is TGTGCCAGCAGACCCTCGACAGGCAGCCTATGGGAGCAGTACTTC. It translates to CASRPSTGSLWEQYF.